This is a list of T cell receptor beta chains from one sample in a study of T cells in Graves' hyperthyroidism and ophthalmopathy. Using its own MiXCR run on the multiplex PCR reads, TCRdb lists one record per CDR3 protein. Of approximately 300,000 distinct CDR3 sequences detected, approximately 18% appear once; the ten largest clones hold under 45%. The sample consisted of blood. The receptor set was obtained from a man aged 50-60 years with Graves' ophthalmopathy. Each CDR3 is given with its conserved first and last residue. A D gene is named only where the DNA matches it firmly. Not all rows give a size; the values are once, few, many and, for expanded clones, a class.

j_call clone_size v_call d_call cdr3_aa cdr3_nt
TRBJ2-6 - TRBV20-1 - CSVIPSGANVLTF TGCAGTGTAATCCCTTCTGGGGCCAACGTCCTGACTTTC
TRBJ1-5 many TRBV5-1 - CASSWDGNQPQHF TGCGCCAGCAGCTGGGACGGGAATCAGCCCCAGCATTTT
TRBJ2-1 - TRBV5-6 - CASSLMGTVGISGNEQFF TGTGCCAGCAGCTTGATGGGGACTGTGGGGATTTCAGGGAATGAGCAGTTCTTC
TRBJ2-1 few TRBV30 - CAWSVPTGRLNEQFF TGTGCCTGGAGTGTACCGACAGGGAGGTTAAATGAGCAGTTCTTC
TRBJ1-1 - TRBV28 - CASSLTDSEAFF TGTGCCAGCAGTTTAACGGACAGCGAAGCTTTCTTT
TRBJ1-4 - TRBV9 - CASSAGDEKLFF TGTGCCAGCAGCGCGGGGGACGAAAAACTGTTTTTT
TRBJ2-1 many TRBV27 TRBD2 CASSPTSGTHNEQFF TGTGCCAGCAGTCCGACTAGCGGGACTCACAATGAGCAGTTCTTC
TRBJ2-3 many TRBV20-1 - CSARVSGSAGTDTQYF TGCAGTGCTAGAGTAAGCGGTAGCGCTGGCACAGATACGCAGTATTTT
TRBJ2-3 many TRBV2 TRBD2 CASSSSGRAADTQYF TGTGCCAGCAGTTCAAGCGGGAGGGCCGCAGATACGCAGTATTTT
TRBJ1-1 many TRBV11-2 - CASSLGSRTEAFF TGTGCCAGCAGCTTAGGTTCCAGAACTGAAGCTTTCTTT
TRBJ1-1 many TRBV3-1 TRBD1 CASSWDSFNTEAFF TGTGCCAGCAGCTGGGACAGCTTCAACACTGAAGCTTTCTTT
TRBJ2-1 - TRBV11-2 - CASSLEVAQIGQFF TGTGCCAGCAGCTTAGAAGTAGCCCAAATCGGGCAGTTCTTC